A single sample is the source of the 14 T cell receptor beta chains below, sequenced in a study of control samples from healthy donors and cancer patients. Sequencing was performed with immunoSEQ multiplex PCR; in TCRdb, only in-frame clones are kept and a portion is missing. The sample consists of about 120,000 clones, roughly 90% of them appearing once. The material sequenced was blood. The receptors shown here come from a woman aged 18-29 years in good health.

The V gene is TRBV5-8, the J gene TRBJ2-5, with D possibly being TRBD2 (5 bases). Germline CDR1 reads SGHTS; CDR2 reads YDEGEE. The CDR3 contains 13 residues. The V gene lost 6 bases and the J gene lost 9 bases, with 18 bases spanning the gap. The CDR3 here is CASNVEARRAQYF. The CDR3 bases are TGTGCCAGCAACGTCGAGGCCCGGCGGGCCCAGTACTTC.

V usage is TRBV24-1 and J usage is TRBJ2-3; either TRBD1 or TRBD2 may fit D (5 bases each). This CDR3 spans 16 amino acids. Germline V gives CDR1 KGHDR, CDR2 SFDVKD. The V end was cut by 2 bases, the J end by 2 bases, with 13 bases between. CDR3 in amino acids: CATSDYRDLNTDTQYF. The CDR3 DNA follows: TGTGCCACCAGTGATTACCGGGACCTGAACACAGATACGCAGTATTTT.

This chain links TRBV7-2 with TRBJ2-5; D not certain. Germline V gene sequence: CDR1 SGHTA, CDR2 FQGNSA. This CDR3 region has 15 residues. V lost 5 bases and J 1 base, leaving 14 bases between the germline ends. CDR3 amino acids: CASSPRLASQETQYF. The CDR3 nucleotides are TGTGCCAGCAGCCCAAGACTGGCGAGCCAAGAGACCCAGTACTTC.

DNA of the CDR3: TGTGCCAGCAGCTTAAATTTCGAGCAGTACTTC. Its protein product is CASSLNFEQYF. The chain is built from TRBV7-2 and TRBJ2-7; D not certain. This CDR3 region has 11 residues. Germline lookup yields CDR1 SGHTA and CDR2 FQGNSA. Trimming shortened V by 2 bases and J by 6 bases, and 5 bases separated the two germline ends.

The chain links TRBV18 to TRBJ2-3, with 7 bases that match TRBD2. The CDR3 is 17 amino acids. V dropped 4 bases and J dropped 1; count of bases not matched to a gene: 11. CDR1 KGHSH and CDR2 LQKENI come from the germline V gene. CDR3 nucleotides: TGTGCCAGCTCACTCCGTCTTTGGGACTATGGCACAGATACGCAGTATTTT. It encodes CASSLRLWDYGTDTQYF. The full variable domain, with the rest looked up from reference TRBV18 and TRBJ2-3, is NAGVMQNPRHLVRRRGQEARLRCSPMKGHSHVYWYRQLPEEGLKFMVYLQKENIIDESGMPKERFSAEFPKEGPSILRIQQVVRGDSAAYFCASSLRLWDYGTDTQYFGPGTRLTVL.

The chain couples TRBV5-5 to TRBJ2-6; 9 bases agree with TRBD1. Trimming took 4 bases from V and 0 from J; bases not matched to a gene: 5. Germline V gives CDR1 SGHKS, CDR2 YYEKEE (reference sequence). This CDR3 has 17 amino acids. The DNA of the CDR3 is TGTGCCAGCAGCCCCGGGACAGGGTACTCTGGGGCCAACGTCCTGACTTTC. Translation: CASSPGTGYSGANVLTF.

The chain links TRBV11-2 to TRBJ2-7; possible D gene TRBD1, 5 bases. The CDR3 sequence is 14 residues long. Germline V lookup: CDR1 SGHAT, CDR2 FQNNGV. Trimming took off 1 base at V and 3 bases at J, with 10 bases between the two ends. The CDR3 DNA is TGTGCCAGCAGCTTAGGGGGCAGTAACTACGAGCAGTACTTC. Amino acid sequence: CASSLGGSNYEQYF.

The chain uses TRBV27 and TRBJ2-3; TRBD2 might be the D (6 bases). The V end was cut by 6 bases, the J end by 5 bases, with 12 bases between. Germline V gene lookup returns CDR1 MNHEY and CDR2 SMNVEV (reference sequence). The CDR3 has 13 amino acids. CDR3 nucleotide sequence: TGTGCCAGCAGGGAGGGTCTGCAAGATACGCAGTATTTT. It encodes CASREGLQDTQYF.

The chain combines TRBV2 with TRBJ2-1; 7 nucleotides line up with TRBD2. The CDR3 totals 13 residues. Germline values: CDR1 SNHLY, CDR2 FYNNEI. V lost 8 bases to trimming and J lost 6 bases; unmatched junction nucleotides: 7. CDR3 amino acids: CASLGLVSNEQFF. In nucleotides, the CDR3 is TGTGCCAGCTTAGGACTAGTAAGCAATGAGCAGTTCTTC.

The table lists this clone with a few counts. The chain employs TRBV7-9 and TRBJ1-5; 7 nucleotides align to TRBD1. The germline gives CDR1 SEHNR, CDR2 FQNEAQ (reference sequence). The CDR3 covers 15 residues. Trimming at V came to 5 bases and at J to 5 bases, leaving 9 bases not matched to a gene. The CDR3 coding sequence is TGTGCCAGCAGCCCGTCGACAGGGAGGGATCAGCCCCAGCATTTT. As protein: CASSPSTGRDQPQHF.

CDR3 DNA sequence: TGCGCCAGCAGCTTGGGAGGGGCGGCTTTCTATGGCTACACCTTC. It codes for CASSLGGAAFYGYTF. The V gene is TRBV5-1, the J gene TRBJ1-2; maybe TRBD1 (5 bases). Germline-derived CDR1 and CDR2 are SGHRS and YFSETQ. V shed 0 bases and J shed 4 bases, with 13 bases lying between them. The CDR3 is made up of 15 amino acids.

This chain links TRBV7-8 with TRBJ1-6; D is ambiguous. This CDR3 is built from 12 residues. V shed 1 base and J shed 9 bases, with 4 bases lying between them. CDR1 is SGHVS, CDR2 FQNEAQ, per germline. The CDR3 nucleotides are TGTGCCAGCAGCTTAGTTGGTTCACCCCTCCACTTT. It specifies CASSLVGSPLHF.

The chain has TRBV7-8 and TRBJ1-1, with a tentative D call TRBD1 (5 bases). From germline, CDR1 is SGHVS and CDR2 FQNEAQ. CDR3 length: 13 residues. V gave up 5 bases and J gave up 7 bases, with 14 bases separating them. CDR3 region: CASSTQTVNEAFF. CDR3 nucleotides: TGTGCCAGCAGCACCCAGACAGTCAATGAAGCTTTCTTT.

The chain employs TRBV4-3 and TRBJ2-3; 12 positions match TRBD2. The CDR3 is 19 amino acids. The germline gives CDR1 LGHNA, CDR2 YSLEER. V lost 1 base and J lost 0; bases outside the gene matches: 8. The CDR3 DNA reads TGCGCCAGCAGCCAAGGAATAGGGGGGACTAGCGGGAGCACAGATACGCAGTATTTT. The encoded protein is CASSQGIGGTSGSTDTQYF.